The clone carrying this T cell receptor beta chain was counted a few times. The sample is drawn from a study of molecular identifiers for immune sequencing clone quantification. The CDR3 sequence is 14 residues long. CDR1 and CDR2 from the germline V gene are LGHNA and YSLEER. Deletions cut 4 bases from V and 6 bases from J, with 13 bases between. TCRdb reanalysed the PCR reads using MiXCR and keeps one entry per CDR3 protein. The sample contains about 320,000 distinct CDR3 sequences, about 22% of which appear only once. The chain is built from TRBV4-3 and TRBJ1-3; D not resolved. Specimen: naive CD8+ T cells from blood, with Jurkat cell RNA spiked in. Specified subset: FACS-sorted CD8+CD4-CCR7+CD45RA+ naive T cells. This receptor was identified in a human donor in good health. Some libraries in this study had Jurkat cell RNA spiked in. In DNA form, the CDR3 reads TGCGCCAGCAGCCGAGATAGTAGCGAAAACACCATATATTTT. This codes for CASSRDSSENTIYF.